Each of the 12 T cell receptor beta chains below was sequenced from the same sample in a study of CD8+ T cells in alopecia areata. Investigators isolated RNA and reverse transcribed it into cDNA to act as the sequencing template. Sequencing used immunoSEQ multiplex PCR; TCRdb keeps in-frame clones, though not all of them. The sample consists of 150,000 to 200,000 clones, 60% of them appearing once. As for treatment: oral pan-JAK inhibitor, 5-10 mg twice daily. This specimen was CD4+ T cells sorted from blood, taken at week 24, from a patient treated with tofacitinib. The source of these receptors is a human donor with alopecia areata.

The chain carries TRBV29-1 and TRBJ1-5; D call uncertain. The CDR3 spans 12 residues. Germline lookup yields CDR1 SQVTM and CDR2 ANQGSEA. The V gene lost 3 bases and the J gene lost 3 bases, with 6 bases spanning the gap. The CDR3 region has the DNA TGCAGCGTTGAGGTGGACAATCAGCCCCAGCATTTT. Translating it yields CSVEVDNQPQHF. Supplemented by reference TRBV29-1 and TRBJ1-5, the full variable domain reads SAVISQKPSRDICQRGTSLTIQCQVDSQVTMMFWYRQQPGQSLTLIATANQGSEATYESGFVIDKFPISRPNLTFSTLTVSNMSPEDSSIYLCSVEVDNQPQHFGDGTRLSIL.

The chain couples TRBV29-1 to TRBJ1-1; possibly TRBD1 for D (5 bases). Trimming cost V 4 bases and J 6 bases, with 15 bases left between them. In germline, CDR1 is SQVTM, CDR2 ANQGSEA. CDR3 length equals 13 residues. CDR3 amino acids: CSVGKDRTSEAFF. In DNA form, the CDR3 reads TGCAGCGTTGGAAAAGACAGAACATCTGAAGCTTTCTTT.

This clone was observed a handful of times. The J gene is TRBJ1-2, the V gene TRBV9; the D is unclear. The ends were cut back, 0 bases at V and 9 bases at J, with 9 bases in the middle. Germline V gene lookup returns CDR1 SGDLS and CDR2 YYNGEE. CDR3 length: 12 residues. The chain's CDR3 is CASSVAFGSYTF. CDR3 bases: TGTGCCAGCAGCGTAGCGTTCGGGAGCTACACCTTC.

This chain uses TRBV29-1 with TRBJ1-5; TRBD1 aligns across 7 bases. With 4 bases clipped from V and 0 bases from J, the junction kept 6 bases outside the gene matches. This CDR3 is built from 15 residues. Germline V CDR1 and CDR2: SQVTM, ANQGSEA. In DNA, the CDR3 is TGCAGCGTTGCTGAGACAGGGACTAGCAATCAGCCCCAGCATTTT. Its translation: CSVAETGTSNQPQHF.

V gene TRBV18 combines with J gene TRBJ1-1; no firm D call. Germline CDR1 and CDR2: KGHSH and LQKENI. V shed 0 bases and J shed 1 base, with 9 bases lying between them. The CDR3 sequence is 15 residues long. This chain's CDR3 is CASSPPRAANTEAFF. CDR3 DNA: TGTGCCAGCTCACCACCCCGGGCTGCGAACACTGAAGCTTTCTTT.

The CDR3 is CAWRLGTIGAGELFF. Written as DNA, the CDR3 is TGTGCCTGGAGACTCGGGACAATCGGCGCCGGGGAGCTGTTTTTT. The chain has TRBV30 and TRBJ2-2; TRBD1 is a possible D gene (6 bases). CDR3 length: 15 amino acids. CDR1 is GTSNPN and CDR2 is SVGIG in the germline V gene (reference sequence). Trimming stripped 3 bases from V and 6 bases from J, with 17 bases between.

In this sample, this clone turned up a few times. J is TRBJ1-2 and V is TRBV29-1; D possibly corresponds to TRBD1 (6 bases). The V end lost 4 bases, the J end lost 4 bases, and 13 bases lay between the germline ends. Germline V gene sequence: CDR1 SQVTM, CDR2 ANQGSEA. There are 13 residues in the CDR3. The CDR3 nucleotides are TGCAGCGTTGTGGAGACAGGCTTCTATGGCTACACCTTC. Residues: CSVVETGFYGYTF. Full variable domain (outside the CDR3, taken from reference TRBV29-1 and TRBJ1-2): SAVISQKPSRDICQRGTSLTIQCQVDSQVTMMFWYRQQPGQSLTLIATANQGSEATYESGFVIDKFPISRPNLTFSTLTVSNMSPEDSSIYLCSVVETGFYGYTFGSGTRLTVV.

The chain links TRBV29-1 to TRBJ2-1; TRBD1 agrees at 7 bases. V was pared by 7 bases and J by 4 bases, with 10 bases of the junction left unmatched. The CDR3 runs to 14 residues. CDR1 SQVTM and CDR2 ANQGSEA come from the germline V gene. The CDR3, as DNA: TGCAGCGCAGGGGGACACCTTGTATACAATGAGCAGTTCTTC. Protein: CSAGGHLVYNEQFF.

The sample holds a few counts of this clone. V gene TRBV29-1 combines with J gene TRBJ1-1, with TRBD1 identical over 7 bases. After removal of 7 bases from V and 1 base from J, the junction contained 9 bases not matched to a gene. Germline values: CDR1 SQVTM, CDR2 ANQGSEA. This CDR3 comprises 14 residues. This CDR3 reads CSATATGQNTEAFF. DNA for the CDR3: TGCAGCGCCACCGCGACAGGGCAGAACACTGAAGCTTTCTTT.

This chain joins TRBV7-2 and TRBJ2-1; no clear D gene. Looked up from germline, CDR1 is SGHTA and CDR2 is FQGNSA. The CDR3 is 15 residues long. Trimming took 5 bases from V and 2 from J, leaving 13 bases between them. For the CDR3, the DNA is TGTGCCAGCAGCCCGATCGAAACGGCCTACAATGAGCAGTTCTTC. Its protein product is CASSPIETAYNEQFF.

The chain carries TRBV30 and TRBJ1-2; D gene ambiguous. The CDR3 is made up of 12 amino acids. The germline V gene encodes CDR1 GTSNPN and CDR2 SVGIG (reference sequence). V was cut by 4 bases and J by 7 bases, with 13 bases left in between. The DNA for the CDR3 is TGTGCCTGGAACCGGGGAGTGGGTGGCTACACCTTC. This codes for CAWNRGVGGYTF.

The chain carries TRBV5-1 and TRBJ2-3, with 14 bases that match TRBD2. V dropped 4 bases and J dropped 2; count of bases not matched to a gene: 6. CDR3 length: 17 residues. Germline values: CDR1 SGHRS, CDR2 YFSETQ. The CDR3 loop is CASSEGLAGVSTDTQYF. The CDR3 DNA follows: TGCGCCAGCAGCGAGGGACTAGCGGGGGTTTCCACAGATACGCAGTATTTT. Variable domain in full (rest from reference TRBV5-1 and TRBJ2-3): KAGVTQTPRYLIKTRGQQVTLSCSPISGHRSVSWYQQTPGQGLQFLFEYFSETQRNKGNFPGRFSGRQFSNSRSEMNVSTLELGDSALYLCASSEGLAGVSTDTQYFGPGTRLTVL.